This T cell receptor (beta chain) appears in the sequencing data of a study of blood T cell repertoires in COVID-19. Germline-derived CDR1 and CDR2 are MGHRA and YSYEKL. Trimming removed 3 bases at V and 3 bases at J, with 6 bases between. The CDR3 consists of 12 residues. Original handling: It was from reference gene primer amplification that nucleated cell counts were estimated. Sequencing was performed with immunoSEQ multiplex PCR; in TCRdb, only in-frame clones are kept and a portion is missing. For V, J and clone size, that table is used; D and trimming come from the DNA. This table has over 200,000 clones, around 90% appearing once.

The clonotype comes from a human donor in a cohort exposed to, infected with or recovered from COVID-19 (not recorded which). The donor label of this sample is uncertain. This chain links TRBV4-1 with TRBJ2-7, with D perhaps TRBD2 (6 bases). The specimen was PBMCs or T cells enriched from blood (not recorded which). The CDR3 spells CASSQRGYEQYF. As DNA, the CDR3 is TGCGCCAGCAGCCAGCGGGGCTACGAGCAGTACTTC.